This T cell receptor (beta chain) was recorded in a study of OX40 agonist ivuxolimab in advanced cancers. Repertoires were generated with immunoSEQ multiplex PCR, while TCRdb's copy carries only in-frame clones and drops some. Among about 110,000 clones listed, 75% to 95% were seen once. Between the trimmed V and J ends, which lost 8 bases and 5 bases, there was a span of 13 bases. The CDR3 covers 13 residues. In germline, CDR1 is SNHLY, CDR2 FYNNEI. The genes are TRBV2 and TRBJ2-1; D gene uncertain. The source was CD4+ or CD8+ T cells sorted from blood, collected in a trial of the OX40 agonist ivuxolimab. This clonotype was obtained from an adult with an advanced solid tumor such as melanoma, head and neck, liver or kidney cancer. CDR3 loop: CASGWASDNEQFF. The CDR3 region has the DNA TGTGCCAGCGGGTGGGCATCTGACAATGAGCAGTTCTTC.